The 19 T cell receptor beta chains reported below all come from one sample, sequenced in a study of T cells in Graves' hyperthyroidism and ophthalmopathy. Researchers took RNA transcripts and amplified the TCR beta CDR3 regions from them. Using the HTBI primer set, a first-round RT-PCR was run on the TCR CDR3. In TCRdb, the multiplex PCR reads were re-called with MiXCR into one record per CDR3 protein. This sample has about 640,000 distinct CDR3 sequences; more than 12% occur once, and the top ten carry around 12%. Sequences were obtained from blood. These receptors were obtained from a woman in her fifties or sixties with Graves' ophthalmopathy.

The chain employs TRBV7-8 and TRBJ2-7; D may correspond to TRBD1 or TRBD2 (5 bases each). The CDR3 sequence is 12 residues long. Trimming shortened V by 5 bases and J by 2 bases, and 7 bases separated the two germline ends. Germline V gene lookup returns CDR1 SGHVS and CDR2 FQNEAQ. In DNA, the CDR3 is TGTGCCAGCAGCATGGGACCCTACGAGCAGTACTTC. Amino acid sequence: CASSMGPYEQYF.

This clonotype was detected many times. This chain joins TRBV7-2 and TRBJ1-5; D is perhaps TRBD1 (5 bases). V shed 5 bases and J shed 0 bases, with 11 bases lying between them. The germline gives CDR1 SGHTA, CDR2 FQGNSA. This CDR3 contains 15 residues. CDR3 coding DNA: TGTGCCAGCAGCCTGGACATTTATAGCAATCAGCCCCAGCATTTT. Amino acids: CASSLDIYSNQPQHF. Drawing the rest from reference TRBV7-2 and TRBJ1-5, the complete variable domain is GAGVSQSPSNKVTEKGKDVELRCDPISGHTALYWYRQSLGQGLEFLIYFQGNSAPDKSGLPSDRFSAERTGGSVSTLTIQRTQQEDSAVYLCASSLDIYSNQPQHFGDGTRLSIL.

This clonotype was detected many times. This chain's CDR3 is CASSGSGLATYEQYF. The CDR3 DNA is TGTGCCAGCAGCGGGTCGGGACTAGCGACCTACGAGCAGTACTTC. V gene TRBV28 combines with J gene TRBJ2-7; 10 bases align to TRBD2. Germline V gives CDR1 MDHEN, CDR2 SYDVKM. This CDR3 has 15 residues. Trimming took 6 bases from V and 2 from J; bases not matched to a gene: 7.

The sample holds many counts of this clonotype. The rearrangement joins TRBV7-9 to TRBJ2-1, with TRBD2 matching over 7 bases. CDR1 is SEHNR, CDR2 FQNEAQ, per germline (reference sequence). The V gene end was trimmed by 2 bases and the J gene end by 1 base; junction bases not matched to a gene: 5. The CDR3 extends over 16 amino acids. The CDR3 bases are TGTGCCAGCAGCTTATGGGGCGGGAGATCCTACAATGAGCAGTTCTTC. The encoded protein is CASSLWGGRSYNEQFF.

In its sample, this clonotype was seen a few times. The chain uses TRBV24-1 and TRBJ2-5, with 8 bases aligning to TRBD1. After removal of 4 bases from V and 4 bases from J, the junction contained 7 bases not matched to a gene. The germline CDR1 and CDR2 sequences are KGHDR and SFDVKD. CDR3 length equals 15 residues. The CDR3 DNA reads as TGTGCCACCAGTGAAACAGGGGGTTCGGGAGAGACCCAGTACTTC. This codes for CATSETGGSGETQYF.

CDR3 loop: CATSDEWEGRAGELFF. The CDR3 nucleotides read TGTGCCACCAGTGATGAGTGGGAGGGCCGGGCCGGGGAGCTGTTTTTT. The rearrangement uses TRBV24-1 and TRBJ2-2, with TRBD2 identical over 7 bases. Germline CDR1 reads KGHDR; CDR2 reads SFDVKD. V trimming: 3 bases; J trimming: 6 bases; junction bases outside the gene matches: 9. The CDR3 loop spans 16 amino acids.

This sequence joins TRBV19 and TRBJ1-2; a possible D gene is TRBD1 (6 bases). The CDR3 has 13 amino acids. The germline V and J ends were trimmed by 7 bases and 8 bases, with 17 bases remaining between them. Germline CDR1 LNHDA, CDR2 SQIVND (reference sequence). The CDR3 spells CASTGDNRGGYTF. The DNA of the CDR3 is TGTGCCAGTACCGGGGACAATCGAGGGGGCTACACCTTC.

This clonotype was observed at least ten times. The gene calls are TRBV7-9 and TRBJ2-5; D is undetermined. V shed 4 bases and J shed 0 bases, with 9 bases lying between them. Looked up from germline, CDR1 is SEHNR and CDR2 is FQNEAQ (reference sequence). The CDR3 covers 14 residues. The CDR3 region is CASSYWQNQETQYF. The CDR3, as DNA: TGTGCCAGCAGCTACTGGCAGAACCAAGAGACCCAGTACTTC.

This clonotype was seen at least ten times. The J gene is TRBJ1-1, the V gene TRBV12-5; no clear D gene. The CDR3 has 11 amino acids. Trimming took off 3 bases at V and 3 bases at J, with 2 bases between the two ends. Per the germline V gene, CDR1 is LGHNT and CDR2 is FRNRAP. The CDR3 loop is CASGLYTEAFF. CDR3 sequence (DNA): TGTGCTAGTGGTTTATACACTGAAGCTTTCTTT. Combining the CDR3 with reference TRBV12-5 and TRBJ1-1 gives the whole variable domain DARVTQTPRHKVTEMGQEVTMRCQPILGHNTVFWYRQTMMQGLELLAYFRNRAPLDDSGMPKDRFSAEMPDATLATLKIQPSEPRDSAVYFCASGLYTEAFFGQGTRLTVV.

There are many counts of this clonotype. This chain links TRBV15 with TRBJ2-7; D not certain. This CDR3 has 15 amino acids. Per germline, CDR1 LNHNV and CDR2 YYDKDF (reference sequence). V was cut by 0 bases and J by 2 bases, with 11 bases left in between. For the CDR3, the DNA is TGTGCCACCAGCAGAGATTTGGCCTTCACCTACGAGCAGTACTTC. Its translation is CATSRDLAFTYEQYF.

Only a few counts were recorded for this clonotype. The rearrangement joins TRBV19 to TRBJ1-6; 7 nucleotides align to TRBD1. Germline V lookup: CDR1 LNHDA, CDR2 SQIVND (reference sequence). The CDR3 contains 16 residues. V was pared by 4 bases and J by 3 bases, with 6 bases of the junction left unmatched. In DNA, the CDR3 is TGTGCCAGTAGTAACTCCGGGACAGTCTATAATTCACCCCTCCACTTT. This codes for CASSNSGTVYNSPLHF. The full variable domain, in which reference TRBV19 and TRBJ1-6 provide the parts outside the CDR3, is DGGITQSPKYLFRKEGQNVTLSCEQNLNHDAMYWYRQDPGQGLRLIYYSQIVNDFQKGDIAEGYSVSREKKESFPLTVTSAQKNPTAFYLCASSNSGTVYNSPLHFGNGTRLTVT.

The chain has TRBV20-1 and TRBJ1-6; D unclear. The CDR3 contains 15 residues. Germline CDR1 is DFQATT and CDR2 is SNEGSKA (reference sequence). V lost 0 bases, J lost 9 bases, and 15 bases lay in between. CDR3 sequence: CSAREGSGEASPLHF. As DNA, the CDR3 is TGCAGTGCTAGAGAAGGTAGCGGGGAGGCTTCACCCCTCCACTTT.

This clonotype was seen many times. This chain links TRBV12-3 or TRBV12-4 with TRBJ1-1; TRBD1 might be the D (6 bases). CDR3 length: 14 amino acids. V lost 5 bases and J 1 base, leaving 11 bases between the germline ends. The CDR3 loop is CASSLQGSNTEAFF. The CDR3 DNA reads TGTGCCAGCAGTCTCCAGGGGTCGAACACTGAAGCTTTCTTT.

Many counts were recorded for this clonotype. The chain employs TRBV27 and TRBJ2-3; D gene unclear. Germline V CDR1 and CDR2: MNHEY, SMNVEV (reference sequence). The V end lost 5 bases, the J end lost 1 base, and 10 bases lay between the germline ends. CDR3 length equals 14 residues. In DNA form, the CDR3 reads TGTGCCAGCAGTCCCCTCCCAGGCACAGATACGCAGTATTTT. Translation gives CASSPLPGTDTQYF.

The chain joins TRBV7-9 to TRBJ2-7, with 9 bases aligning to TRBD2. The germline V gene encodes CDR1 SEHNR and CDR2 FQNEAQ (reference sequence). There are 15 residues in the CDR3. The ends lost 5 bases at V and 0 bases at J; junction bases unmatched: 5. The CDR3 bases are TGTGCCAGCAGCGAGGGACTAGCAAGCTCCTACGAGCAGTACTTC. Translated, it gives CASSEGLASSYEQYF.

The chain recombines TRBV19 with TRBJ2-4, with 8 bases that match TRBD1. The V gene's germline CDR1 is LNHDA and CDR2 SQIVND (reference sequence). Germline trimming cut 3 bases from V and 6 bases from J; bases unmatched to any gene: 7. The CDR3 has 15 residues. CDR3 sequence reads: CASSIPQGQGNIQYF. The CDR3, as DNA: TGTGCCAGTAGTATCCCCCAAGGACAGGGAAACATTCAGTACTTC.

This clonotype appeared many times. This sequence joins TRBV2 and TRBJ1-5; unclear D gene. This CDR3 has 12 amino acids. The germline gives CDR1 SNHLY, CDR2 FYNNEI. Trimming took 3 bases from V and 7 from J, leaving 7 bases between them. The DNA for the CDR3 is TGTGCCAGCAGTGATAGCCGACAGCCCCAGCATTTT. Protein product: CASSDSRQPQHF. Together with reference TRBV2 and TRBJ1-5, the CDR3 gives the full variable domain: EPEVTQTPSHQVTQMGQEVILRCVPISNHLYFYWYRQILGQKVEFLVSFYNNEISEKSEIFDDQFSVERPDGSNFTLKIRSTKLEDSAMYFCASSDSRQPQHFGDGTRLSIL.

This clonotype showed up just a few times. The rearrangement joins TRBV19 to TRBJ1-2; weak D call: TRBD1 (5 bases). The CDR3 extends over 14 amino acids. The germline V gene has CDR1 LNHDA and CDR2 SQIVND (reference sequence). V lost 2 bases to trimming and J lost 3 bases, with 10 bases between them. The CDR3 spells CASSIRQGDYGYTF. The CDR3 DNA reads TGTGCCAGTAGTATAAGGCAGGGAGACTATGGCTACACCTTC.

This clonotype was recorded at least ten times. The V gene is TRBV6-1, the J gene TRBJ1-5; D is undetermined. V lost 2 bases and J lost 0, with 11 bases in between. The germline gives CDR1 MNHNS, CDR2 SASEGT. CDR3 length equals 16 residues. The DNA for the CDR3 is TGTGCCAGCAGTGAACGGACTTTTTATAGCAATCAGCCCCAGCATTTT. Protein: CASSERTFYSNQPQHF.